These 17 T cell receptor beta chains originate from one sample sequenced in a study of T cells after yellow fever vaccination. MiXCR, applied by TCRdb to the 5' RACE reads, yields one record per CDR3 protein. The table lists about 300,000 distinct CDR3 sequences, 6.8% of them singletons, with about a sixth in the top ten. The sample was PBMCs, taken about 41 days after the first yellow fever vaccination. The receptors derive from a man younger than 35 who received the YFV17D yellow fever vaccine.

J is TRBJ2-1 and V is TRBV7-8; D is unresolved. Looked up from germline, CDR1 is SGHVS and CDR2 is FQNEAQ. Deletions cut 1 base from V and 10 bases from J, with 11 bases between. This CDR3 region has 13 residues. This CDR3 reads CASSLEVQYEQFF. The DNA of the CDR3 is TGTGCCAGCAGCTTAGAGGTTCAGTACGAGCAGTTCTTC.

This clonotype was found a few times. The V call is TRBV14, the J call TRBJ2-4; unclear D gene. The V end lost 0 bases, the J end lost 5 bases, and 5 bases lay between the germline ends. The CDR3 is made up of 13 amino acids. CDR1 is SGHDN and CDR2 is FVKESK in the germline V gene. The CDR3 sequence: CASSQDVQNIQYF. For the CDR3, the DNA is TGTGCCAGCAGCCAAGATGTGCAAAACATTCAGTACTTC.

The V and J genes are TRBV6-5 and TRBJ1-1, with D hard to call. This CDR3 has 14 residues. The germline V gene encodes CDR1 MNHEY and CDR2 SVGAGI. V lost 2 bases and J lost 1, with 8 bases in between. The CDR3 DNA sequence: TGTGCCAGCAGTTACGGGGTCCCGAACACTGAAGCTTTCTTT. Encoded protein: CASSYGVPNTEAFF.

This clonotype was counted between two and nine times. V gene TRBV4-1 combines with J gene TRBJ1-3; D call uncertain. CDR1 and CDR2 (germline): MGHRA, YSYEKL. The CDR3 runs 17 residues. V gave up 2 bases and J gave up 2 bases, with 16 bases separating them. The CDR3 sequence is CASSQTPGIVAGNTIYF. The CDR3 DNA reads TGCGCCAGCAGCCAAACCCCGGGCATCGTCGCTGGAAACACCATATATTTT.

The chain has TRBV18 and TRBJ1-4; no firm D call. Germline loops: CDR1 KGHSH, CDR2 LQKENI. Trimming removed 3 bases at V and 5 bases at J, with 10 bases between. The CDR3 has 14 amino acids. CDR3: CASSPETGNEKLFF. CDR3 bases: TGTGCCAGCTCACCGGAGACGGGGAATGAAAAACTGTTTTTT.

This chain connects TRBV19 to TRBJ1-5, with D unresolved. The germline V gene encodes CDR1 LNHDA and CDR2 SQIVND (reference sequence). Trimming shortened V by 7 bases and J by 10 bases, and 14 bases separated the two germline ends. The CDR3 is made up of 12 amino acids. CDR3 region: CASTDSGLPQHF. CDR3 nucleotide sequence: TGTGCCAGTACCGACTCCGGTCTCCCCCAGCATTTT. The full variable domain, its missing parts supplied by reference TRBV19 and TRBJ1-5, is DGGITQSPKYLFRKEGQNVTLSCEQNLNHDAMYWYRQDPGQGLRLIYYSQIVNDFQKGDIAEGYSVSREKKESFPLTVTSAQKNPTAFYLCASTDSGLPQHFGDGTRLSIL.

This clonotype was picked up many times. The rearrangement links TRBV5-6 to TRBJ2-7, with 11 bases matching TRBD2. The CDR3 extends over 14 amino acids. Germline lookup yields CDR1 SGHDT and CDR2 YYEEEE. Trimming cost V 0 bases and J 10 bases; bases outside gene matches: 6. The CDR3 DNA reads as TGTGCCAGCAGCTTGGGACTAGCGGGGACTCCCCAGTACGTC. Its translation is CASSLGLAGTPQYV.

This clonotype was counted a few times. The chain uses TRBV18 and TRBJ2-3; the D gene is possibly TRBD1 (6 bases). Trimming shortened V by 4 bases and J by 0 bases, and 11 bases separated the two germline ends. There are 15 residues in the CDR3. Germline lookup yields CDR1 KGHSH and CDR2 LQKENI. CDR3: CASSQRTDSTDTQYF. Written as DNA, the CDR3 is TGTGCCAGCTCACAACGGACAGACAGCACAGATACGCAGTATTTT.

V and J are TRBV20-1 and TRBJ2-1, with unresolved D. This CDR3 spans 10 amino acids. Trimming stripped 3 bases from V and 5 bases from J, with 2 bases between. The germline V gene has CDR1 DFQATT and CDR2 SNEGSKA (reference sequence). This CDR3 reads CSASNNEQFF. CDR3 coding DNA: TGCAGTGCTAGCAACAATGAGCAGTTCTTC.

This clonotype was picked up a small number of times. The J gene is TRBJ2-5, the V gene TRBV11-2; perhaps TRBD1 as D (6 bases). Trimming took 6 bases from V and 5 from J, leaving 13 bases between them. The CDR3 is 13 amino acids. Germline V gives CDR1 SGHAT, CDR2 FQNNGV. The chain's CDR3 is CASRFRTAETQYF. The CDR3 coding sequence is TGTGCCAGCAGATTCCGGACAGCCGAGACCCAGTACTTC.

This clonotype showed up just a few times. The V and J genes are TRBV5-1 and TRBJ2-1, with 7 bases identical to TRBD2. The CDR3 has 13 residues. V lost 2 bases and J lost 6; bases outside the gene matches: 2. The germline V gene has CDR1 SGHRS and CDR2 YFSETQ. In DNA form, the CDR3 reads TGCGCCAGCAGCTTTGGGACTATCAATGAGCAGTTCTTC. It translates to CASSFGTINEQFF.

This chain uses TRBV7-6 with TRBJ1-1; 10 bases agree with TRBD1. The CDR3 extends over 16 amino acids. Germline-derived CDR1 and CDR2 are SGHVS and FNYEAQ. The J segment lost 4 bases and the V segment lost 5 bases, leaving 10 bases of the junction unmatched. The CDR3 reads CASSTSGTGAFTEAFF. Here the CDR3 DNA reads TGTGCCAGCAGCACTTCCGGGACAGGGGCCTTCACTGAAGCTTTCTTT.

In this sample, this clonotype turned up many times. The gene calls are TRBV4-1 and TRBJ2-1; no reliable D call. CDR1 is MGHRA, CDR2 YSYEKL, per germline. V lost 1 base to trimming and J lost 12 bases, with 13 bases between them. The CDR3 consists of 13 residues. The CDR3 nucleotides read TGCGCCAGCAGCCAAGTTCCCCCCCTAGTGCAGTTCTTC. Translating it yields CASSQVPPLVQFF.

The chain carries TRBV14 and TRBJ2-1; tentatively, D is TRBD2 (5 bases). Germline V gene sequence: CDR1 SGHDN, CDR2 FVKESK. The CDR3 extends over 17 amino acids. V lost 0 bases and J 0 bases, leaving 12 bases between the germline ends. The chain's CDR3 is CASSQDRGASSYNEQFF. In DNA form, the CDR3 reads TGTGCCAGCAGCCAAGATCGGGGAGCTAGCTCCTACAATGAGCAGTTCTTC. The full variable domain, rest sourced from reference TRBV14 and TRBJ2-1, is EAGVTQFPSHSVIEKGQTVTLRCDPISGHDNLYWYRRVMGKEIKFLLHFVKESKQDESGMPNNRFLAERTGGTYSTLKVQPAELEDSGVYFCASSQDRGASSYNEQFFGPGTRLTVL.

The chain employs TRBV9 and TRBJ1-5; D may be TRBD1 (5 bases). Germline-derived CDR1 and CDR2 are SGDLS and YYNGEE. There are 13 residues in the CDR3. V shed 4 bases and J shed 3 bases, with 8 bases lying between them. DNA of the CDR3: TGTGCCAGCAGCTCACAGGTCAATCAGCCCCAGCATTTT. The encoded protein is CASSSQVNQPQHF.

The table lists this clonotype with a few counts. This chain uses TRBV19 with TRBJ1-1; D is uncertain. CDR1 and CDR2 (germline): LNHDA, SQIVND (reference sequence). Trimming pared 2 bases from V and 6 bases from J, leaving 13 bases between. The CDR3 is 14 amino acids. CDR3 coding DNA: TGTGCCAGTAGTATAACCCCCATCTCGGCTGAAGCTTTCTTT. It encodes CASSITPISAEAFF.

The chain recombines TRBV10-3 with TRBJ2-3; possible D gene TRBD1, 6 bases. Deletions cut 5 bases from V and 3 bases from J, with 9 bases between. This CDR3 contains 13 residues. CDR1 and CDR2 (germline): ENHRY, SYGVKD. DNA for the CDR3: TGTGCCATCAGTCCCGACAGGACAGATACGCAGTATTTT. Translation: CAISPDRTDTQYF.